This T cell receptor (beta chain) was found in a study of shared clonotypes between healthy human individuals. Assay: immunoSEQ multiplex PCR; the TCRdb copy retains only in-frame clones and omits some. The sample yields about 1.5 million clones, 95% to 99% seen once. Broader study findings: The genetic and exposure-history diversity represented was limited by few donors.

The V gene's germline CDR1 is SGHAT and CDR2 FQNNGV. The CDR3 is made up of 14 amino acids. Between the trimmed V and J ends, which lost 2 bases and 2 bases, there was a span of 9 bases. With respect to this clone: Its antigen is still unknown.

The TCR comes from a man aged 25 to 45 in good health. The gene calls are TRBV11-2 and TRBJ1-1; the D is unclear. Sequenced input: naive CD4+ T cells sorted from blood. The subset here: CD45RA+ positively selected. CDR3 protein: CASSLSRPNTEAFF. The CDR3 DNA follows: TGTGCCAGCAGCTTAAGCCGACCTAACACTGAAGCTTTCTTT.